The 23 T cell receptor beta chains below were found in one sample sequenced in a study of blood T cell repertoires in COVID-19. Clones were sequenced by immunoSEQ multiplex PCR, and TCRdb holds only the in-frame ones, with some missing. Among about 230,000 clones listed, about 85% were seen once. The sequencing sample was made of peripheral blood. The receptors shown here come from a man in his forties with acute or convalescent COVID-19.

This clone was found once. The chain has TRBV5-1 and TRBJ2-7; weak D call: TRBD1 (5 bases). This CDR3 is built from 14 residues. Germline V lookup: CDR1 SGHRS, CDR2 YFSETQ. Between the trimmed V and J ends, which lost 1 base and 0 bases, there was a span of 8 bases. The CDR3 nucleotides read TGCGCCAGCAGCTTGATCGACAGCTCCTACGAGCAGTACTTC. Its protein is CASSLIDSSYEQYF.

In its sample, this clone was seen once. This chain uses TRBV10-1 with TRBJ2-3, with TRBD2 as a possible D gene (5 bases). The CDR3 loop spans 14 amino acids. The germline V gene encodes CDR1 WNHNN and CDR2 SYGVQD (reference sequence). Trimming removed 6 bases at V and 2 bases at J, with 12 bases between. CDR3 DNA sequence: TGCGCCAGCAGATTGCGACTACACACAGATACGCAGTATTTT. Protein sequence: CASRLRLHTDTQYF.

V gene TRBV5-1 combines with J gene TRBJ1-4, with 7 bases that match TRBD1. CDR1 is SGHRS, CDR2 YFSETQ, per germline. V shed 2 bases and J 5 bases; nucleotides not matched to a gene: 6. The CDR3 loop spans 15 amino acids. CDR3 protein: CASSFSTGINEKLFF. The CDR3 DNA follows: TGCGCCAGCAGCTTTTCGACAGGGATCAATGAAAAACTGTTTTTT. Supplemented by reference TRBV5-1 and TRBJ1-4, the full variable domain reads KAGVTQTPRYLIKTRGQQVTLSCSPISGHRSVSWYQQTPGQGLQFLFEYFSETQRNKGNFPGRFSGRQFSNSRSEMNVSTLELGDSALYLCASSFSTGINEKLFFGSGTQLSVL.

V is TRBV11-3 and J is TRBJ2-7, with 9 bases matching TRBD1. CDR3 size: 14 residues. V lost 5 bases and J lost 4; bases outside the gene matches: 6. Germline CDR1 reads SGHNT; CDR2 reads YENEEA. The CDR3 here is CASSLGTGNYEQYF. Written as DNA, the CDR3 is TGTGCCAGCAGCCTCGGGACAGGGAATTACGAGCAGTACTTC.

The gene calls are TRBV28 and TRBJ2-7, with 11 bases fitting TRBD1. The V gene's germline CDR1 is MDHEN and CDR2 SYDVKM. V trimming: 6 bases; J trimming: 4 bases; junction bases outside the gene matches: 5. The CDR3 length is 14 residues. CDR3 in amino acids: CASSQDRGLYEQYF. In nucleotides, the CDR3 is TGTGCCAGCAGCCAGGACAGGGGGCTATACGAGCAGTACTTC.

This sequence joins TRBV6-5 and TRBJ1-1; 7 positions match TRBD1. Germline lookup yields CDR1 MNHEY and CDR2 SVGAGI. The CDR3 has 13 residues. J lost 4 bases, V lost 6 bases, and 5 bases had no gene match. Here the CDR3 reads CASSRYRGTEAFF. CDR3 coding DNA: TGTGCCAGCAGCCGATACAGGGGCACTGAAGCTTTCTTT.

This clone turned up a few times. The rearrangement uses TRBV25-1 and TRBJ1-2, with D perhaps matching TRBD1 (6 bases). The CDR3 length is 13 residues. The V end was cut by 7 bases, the J end by 6 bases, with 15 bases between. Germline lookup yields CDR1 MGHDK and CDR2 SYGVNS. In DNA, the CDR3 is TGTGCCAGCATAGATAACAACAGGGATGGCTACACCTTC. Translation gives CASIDNNRDGYTF.

V and J are TRBV6-2 or TRBV6-3 and TRBJ2-3; 12 bases align to TRBD2. The CDR3 sequence is 18 residues long. Germline V lookup: CDR1 MNHEY, CDR2 SVGEGT. With V trimmed by 5 bases and J by 0 bases, 9 bases remained unmatched. In DNA, the CDR3 is TGTGCCAGCAGTCGCACTAGCGGGGGGCCCCGCAGCACAGATACGCAGTATTTT. This encodes CASSRTSGGPRSTDTQYF.

The chain combines TRBV6-1 with TRBJ1-1, with 7 bases fitting TRBD1. Germline CDR1 reads MNHNS; CDR2 reads SASEGT. J lost 0 bases, V lost 4 bases, and 11 bases had no gene match. The CDR3 totals 17 residues. CDR3 sequence (DNA): TGTGCCAGCAGTGTGCGTGGTGGGGACAGCTTGAACACTGAAGCTTTCTTT. Translating gives CASSVRGGDSLNTEAFF.

In DNA, the CDR3 is TGTGCCTTTCGACAGGGAAGCCCCCCTTATGGCTACACCTTC. It is translated as CAFRQGSPPYGYTF. The chain combines TRBV10-3 with TRBJ1-2; 7 bases are shared with TRBD1. The germline V gene has CDR1 ENHRY and CDR2 SYGVKD. The CDR3 is made up of 14 amino acids. V shed 11 bases and J 5 bases; nucleotides not matched to a gene: 14.

The chain has TRBV9 and TRBJ2-2; 10 nucleotides agree with TRBD2. The germline gives CDR1 SGDLS, CDR2 YYNGEE. This CDR3 has 17 residues. The V gene end was trimmed by 0 bases and the J gene end by 0 bases; junction bases not matched to a gene: 2. This CDR3 reads CASSVEAGGPNTGELFF. The CDR3 bases are TGTGCCAGCAGCGTAGAAGCGGGGGGGCCGAACACCGGGGAGCTGTTTTTT.

This sequence joins TRBV3-1 (or the pseudogene TRBV3-2) and TRBJ2-5; D possibly corresponds to TRBD2 (6 bases). V was clipped by 0 bases and J by 4 bases, with 15 bases between them. From germline, CDR1 is LGHDT and CDR2 YNNKEL (reference sequence). The CDR3 spans 16 residues. For the CDR3, the DNA is TGTGCCAGCAGCCAAGACAGAGTGGCGGGACCAGAGACCCAGTACTTC. Translation gives CASSQDRVAGPETQYF.

The chain couples TRBV10-3 to TRBJ1-6, with a possible D match to TRBD1 (5 bases). From germline, CDR1 is ENHRY and CDR2 SYGVKD. V was cut by 4 bases and J by 7 bases, with 11 bases left in between. CDR3 length equals 14 residues. DNA for the CDR3: TGTGCCATCAGTGCGGGGGATCCAAATTCACCCCTCCACTTT. Protein: CAISAGDPNSPLHF.

This chain uses TRBV7-2 with TRBJ2-1; 9 bases fit TRBD2. V trimming: 1 base; J trimming: 6 bases; junction bases outside the gene matches: 7. The CDR3 extends over 16 amino acids. Germline V CDR1 and CDR2: SGHTA, FQGNSA. CDR3 residues: CASSLGASGAFNEQFF. The CDR3 region has the DNA TGTGCCAGCAGCTTAGGGGCTAGCGGGGCCTTCAATGAGCAGTTCTTC.

Note on this clone: Lacking the conserved final phenylalanine or tryptophan, this CDR3 likely reflects a read error. It is unclear where the CDR3 begins or ends on the DNA, so no DNA is shown, and the CDR3 is as TCRdb lists it. This CDR3 is CASSPGQPSGV. This chain joins TRBV3-1 (or the pseudogene TRBV3-2) and TRBJ1-2. Germline CDR1 LGHDT, CDR2 YNNKEL (reference sequence). The CDR3 contains 11 residues when both ends are counted.

The chain employs TRBV7-8 and TRBJ1-3; 8 bases are a match to TRBD1. The CDR3 is 17 amino acids. The V and J ends lost 2 bases and 2 bases, in that order; junction bases with no gene match: 8. Per germline, CDR1 SGHVS and CDR2 FQNEAQ. The CDR3 here is CASSLTYPGGTGNTIYF. Written as DNA, the CDR3 is TGTGCCAGCAGCTTAACTTATCCAGGGGGCACTGGAAACACCATATATTTT.

This sequence joins TRBV27 and TRBJ1-1; possibly TRBD1 for D (6 bases). The CDR3 runs 17 residues. V dropped 4 bases and J dropped 4 bases, with 22 bases sitting between them. Germline V gene data show CDR1 as MNHEY and CDR2 as SMNVEV (reference sequence). The CDR3 sequence: CASSSTPARVGATEAFF. The CDR3 DNA sequence: TGTGCCAGCAGTTCTACCCCGGCGAGGGTGGGGGCCACTGAAGCTTTCTTT.

This chain connects TRBV7-3 to TRBJ2-1, with TRBD2 matching 7 bases. V dropped 2 bases and J dropped 15; count of bases not matched to a gene: 7. The CDR3 extends over 12 amino acids. Germline CDR1 reads SGHTA; CDR2 reads FQGTGA. This CDR3 reads CASSLLSGDMFF. As DNA, the CDR3 is TGTGCCAGCAGCTTATTGAGCGGGGATATGTTCTTC.

The rearrangement joins TRBV19 to TRBJ2-5, with 7 bases lining up with TRBD1. The ends lost 6 bases at V and 4 bases at J; junction bases unmatched: 2. Germline values: CDR1 LNHDA, CDR2 SQIVND (reference sequence). This CDR3 has 12 amino acids. In DNA, the CDR3 is TGTGCCAGTAGGTCAGGGGGAGAGACCCAGTACTTC. This translates into CASRSGGETQYF.

This sequence joins TRBV3-1 (or the pseudogene TRBV3-2) and TRBJ2-3; 13 positions agree with TRBD2. Germline CDR1 reads LGHDT; CDR2 reads YNNKEL (reference sequence). The CDR3 contains 20 residues. V was pared by 2 bases and J by 4 bases, with 15 bases of the junction left unmatched. CDR3 loop: CASSQNQLAGGPWSPDTQYF. The CDR3 DNA follows: TGTGCCAGCAGCCAAAACCAACTAGCGGGGGGGCCGTGGAGCCCAGATACGCAGTATTTT.

The V gene is TRBV6-6, the J gene TRBJ2-5, with TRBD2 matching 15 bases. The CDR3 consists of 16 residues. Germline V gene lookup returns CDR1 MNHNY and CDR2 SVGAGI (reference sequence). V lost 7 bases and J lost 5; bases outside the gene matches: 8. Here the CDR3 reads CASTGTSGGPGETQYF. DNA of the CDR3: TGTGCCAGCACCGGGACTAGCGGGGGGCCGGGGGAGACCCAGTACTTC.

This clone was seen a handful of times. The rearrangement uses TRBV28 and TRBJ1-5, with a possible D match to TRBD1 (5 bases). From germline, CDR1 is MDHEN and CDR2 SYDVKM. There are 14 residues in the CDR3. V dropped 3 bases and J dropped 4 bases, with 10 bases sitting between them. Written as DNA, the CDR3 is TGTGCCAGCAGTTTTATCCAGGGTAATCAGCCCCAGCATTTT. Protein: CASSFIQGNQPQHF. The complete variable domain, with remaining parts taken from reference TRBV28 and TRBJ1-5, reads DVKVTQSSRYLVKRTGEKVFLECVQDMDHENMFWYRQDPGLGLRLIYFSYDVKMKEKGDIPEGYSVSREKKERFSLILESASTNQTSMYLCASSFIQGNQPQHFGDGTRLSIL.

The chain carries TRBV27 and TRBJ2-3; D not resolved. This CDR3 is 13 amino acids long. Germline V gene data show CDR1 as MNHEY and CDR2 as SMNVEV (reference sequence). Trimming removed 5 bases at V and 5 bases at J, with 11 bases between. CDR3 residues: CASSPHQEDTQYF. The CDR3, as DNA: TGTGCCAGCAGTCCACATCAGGAAGATACGCAGTATTTT.